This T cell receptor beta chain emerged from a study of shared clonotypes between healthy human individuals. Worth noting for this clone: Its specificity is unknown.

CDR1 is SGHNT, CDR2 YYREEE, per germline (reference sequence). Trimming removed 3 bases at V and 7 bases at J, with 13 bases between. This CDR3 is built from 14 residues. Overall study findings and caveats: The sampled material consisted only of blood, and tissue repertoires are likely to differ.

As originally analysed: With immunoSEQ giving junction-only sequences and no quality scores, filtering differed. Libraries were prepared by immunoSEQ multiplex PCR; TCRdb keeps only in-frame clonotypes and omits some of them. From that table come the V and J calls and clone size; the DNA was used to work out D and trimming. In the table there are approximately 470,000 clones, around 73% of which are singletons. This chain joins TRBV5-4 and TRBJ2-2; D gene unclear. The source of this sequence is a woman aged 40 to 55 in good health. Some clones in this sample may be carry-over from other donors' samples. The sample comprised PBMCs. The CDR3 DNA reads TGTGCCAGCAGCTATGGACCTGCTGGCGGGGAGCTGTTTTTT. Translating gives CASSYGPAGGELFF.